This T cell receptor beta chain was observed in a study of cytomegalovirus exposure and HLA in healthy donors. The PCR was carried out with 60 Vbeta primers and 13 Jbeta primers. Assay: immunoSEQ multiplex PCR; the TCRdb copy retains only in-frame clones and omits some. The sample has around 130,000 clones, approximately 85% seen once. The sample taken for sequencing was PBMCs. This TCR derives from a young woman in good health and CMV-seropositive.

The chain's CDR3 is CASSLAPWTGGAFF. The CDR3 nucleotides are TGTGCCAGCAGCTTGGCCCCCTGGACAGGCGGAGCTTTCTTT. The chain carries TRBV5-6 and TRBJ1-1; 7 positions match TRBD1. With 0 bases clipped from V and 10 bases from J, the junction kept 9 bases outside the gene matches. The CDR3 runs to 14 residues. Germline V lookup: CDR1 SGHDT, CDR2 YYEEEE.